A single sample is the source of the 23 T cell receptor beta chains below, sequenced in a study of CD8 T cells in ankylosing spondylitis (TCRdb year 2017). Libraries were built with 5' RACE. Sequencing was performed on an Illumina HiSeq 2500. TCRdb trimmed the raw reads at Q25, called clones with MiXCR and kept productive beta chains. Each entry is one CDR3 protein sequence, shown with its most common DNA and genes. The sample has about 130,000 distinct CDR3 sequences on record, approximately 14% of them singletons. Of the sample, 3% falls within the top ten clones. The material sequenced was blood, either unsorted or a sorted T cell fraction (not recorded which). These receptors all come from a female donor with ankylosing spondylitis or in good health (not recorded which).

This clonotype was found a few times. This sequence joins TRBV20-1 and TRBJ2-7; TRBD1 is a possible D gene (6 bases). The germline gives CDR1 DFQATT, CDR2 SNEGSKA (reference sequence). V was pared by 6 bases and J by 7 bases, with 19 bases between. CDR3 length equals 13 residues. CDR3 nucleotides: TGCAGTGCCAGAACCTTCAGGGGATTGGAGCAGTACTTC. Translation: CSARTFRGLEQYF.

Many counts were recorded for this clonotype. V is TRBV5-1 and J is TRBJ2-1, with D unclear. This CDR3 region has 15 residues. The germline CDR1 and CDR2 sequences are SGHRS and YFSETQ. V dropped 4 bases and J dropped 0 bases, with 11 bases sitting between them. In DNA, the CDR3 is TGCGCCAGCAGCAAGACTGATAGCTCCTACAATGAGCAGTTCTTC. This translates into CASSKTDSSYNEQFF.

The CDR3, as DNA: TGTGCCAGCAGTCCAAATGGTCCAGGCCATGAAAAACTGTTTTTT. Its protein is CASSPNGPGHEKLFF. This sequence joins TRBV7-2 and TRBJ1-4; D call uncertain. Germline V gene sequence: CDR1 SGHTA, CDR2 FQGNSA. V was clipped by 6 bases and J by 6 bases, with 17 bases between them. This CDR3 contains 15 residues.

The genes are TRBV5-1 and TRBJ2-1; D uncertain. V was shortened by 4 bases and J by 0 bases, with 14 bases between the two germline ends. The CDR3 has 16 amino acids. Germline CDR1 is SGHRS and CDR2 is YFSETQ. CDR3 sequence: CASSPIPTYSYNEQFF. The CDR3 DNA follows: TGCGCCAGCAGCCCGATCCCTACTTACTCCTACAATGAGCAGTTCTTC.

V usage is TRBV7-9 and J usage is TRBJ2-3; TRBD1 aligns across 8 bases. Per the germline V gene, CDR1 is SEHNR and CDR2 is FQNEAQ (reference sequence). This CDR3 spans 16 amino acids. The trim removed 5 bases at V and 8 bases at J, leaving 15 bases unmatched. The CDR3 coding sequence is TGTGCCAGCAGCGCAAAGGACAGGGAGGAGTACGGTACGCAGTATTTT. Translating gives CASSAKDREEYGTQYF.

The chain uses TRBV7-2 and TRBJ2-2; D is undetermined. The length of the CDR3 is 13 residues. CDR1 SGHTA and CDR2 FQGNSA come from the germline V gene. The V end was cut by 2 bases, the J end by 8 bases, with 9 bases between. The chain's CDR3 is CASSLSGQGELFF. The DNA for the CDR3 is TGTGCCAGCAGCTTATCCGGCCAGGGGGAGCTGTTTTTT.

Only a few counts were recorded for this clonotype. At one of its ends the junction is not consistent with the germline gene, which may arise from a read error. The chain combines TRBV7-7 with TRBJ1-5; TRBD1 aligns across 8 bases. Germline V lookup: CDR1 SSHAT, CDR2 FNYEAQ (reference sequence). The CDR3 consists of 18 residues. CDR3 bases: TGTGCTAGCAGCTCTCCGCATCCCAGGACAGGGAGCAATCAGCCCCAGCATTTT. Translated: CASSSPHPRTGSNQPQHF.

This sequence joins TRBV12-3 or TRBV12-4 and TRBJ1-5, with D possibly TRBD1 on 5 matching bases. The CDR3 contains 13 residues. V dropped 6 bases and J dropped 7 bases, with 13 bases sitting between them. The CDR3 nucleotides read TGTGCCAGCAGCCCCCCGGGACGCCAGCCCCAGCATTTT. Translation gives CASSPPGRQPQHF.

The rearrangement joins TRBV20-1 to TRBJ2-1, with D possibly being TRBD1 or TRBD2 (5 bases each). Between the trimmed V and J ends, which lost 6 bases and 7 bases, there was a span of 16 bases. The germline V gene has CDR1 DFQATT and CDR2 SNEGSKA (reference sequence). The CDR3 spans 13 residues. The CDR3 DNA sequence: TGCAGTGCCCGGGACGAATTGAAGAATGAGCAGTTCTTC. Translation: CSARDELKNEQFF.

This clonotype was counted between two and nine times. V and J are TRBV7-2 and TRBJ2-3; maybe TRBD2 (6 bases). This CDR3 comprises 15 residues. The ends were cut back, 6 bases at V and 0 bases at J, with 13 bases in the middle. Per germline, CDR1 SGHTA and CDR2 FQGNSA. This chain's CDR3 is CASRPPGLSTDTQYF. Written as DNA, the CDR3 is TGTGCCAGCAGACCACCGGGACTGAGCACAGATACGCAGTATTTT.

This clonotype was seen at least ten times. The chain has TRBV20-1 and TRBJ2-7; D unclear. This CDR3 is built from 12 residues. CDR1 is DFQATT, CDR2 SNEGSKA, per germline (reference sequence). V lost 3 bases and J 0 bases, leaving 6 bases between the germline ends. CDR3: CSASPGSYEQYF. CDR3 nucleotide sequence: TGCAGTGCTAGTCCCGGCTCCTACGAGCAGTACTTC.

The V gene is TRBV30, the J gene TRBJ1-1; tentatively, D is TRBD1 (6 bases). The V gene lost 1 base and the J gene lost 3 bases, with 9 bases spanning the gap. The CDR3 length is 13 residues. The germline gives CDR1 GTSNPN, CDR2 SVGIG (reference sequence). This CDR3 is CAWSATGYTEAFF. The CDR3 nucleotides are TGTGCCTGGAGTGCTACAGGGTACACTGAAGCTTTCTTT.

The gene calls are TRBV20-1 and TRBJ2-1; the D gene could be TRBD1 or TRBD2 (6 bases each). Trimming stripped 2 bases from V and 3 bases from J, with 20 bases between. The CDR3 runs 17 residues. In germline, CDR1 is DFQATT, CDR2 SNEGSKA (reference sequence). This CDR3 reads CSARKLGGGKLYNEQFF. The CDR3 region has the DNA TGCAGTGCTAGAAAACTAGGAGGGGGGAAACTCTACAATGAGCAGTTCTTC.

This clonotype was counted ten times or more. The chain employs TRBV28 and TRBJ2-7; 10 nucleotides agree with TRBD1. Looked up from germline, CDR1 is MDHEN and CDR2 is SYDVKM. This CDR3 is built from 13 residues. Trimming took 8 bases from V and 6 from J; bases not matched to a gene: 7. DNA of the CDR3: TGTGCCAGCGCCTCGGGACAGGGGTCCGAGCAGTACTTC. It yields the protein CASASGQGSEQYF.

There are a few counts of this clonotype. The chain links TRBV20-1 to TRBJ2-4; 10 bases map to TRBD2. This CDR3 region has 14 residues. The J segment lost 6 bases and the V segment lost 6 bases, leaving 8 bases of the junction unmatched. Germline CDR1 DFQATT, CDR2 SNEGSKA (reference sequence). This CDR3 is CSASSLAGVNIQYF. The CDR3 bases are TGCAGTGCGAGCAGTCTAGCGGGGGTAAACATTCAGTACTTC.

The chain uses TRBV20-1 and TRBJ2-3, with D hard to call. Germline CDR1 reads DFQATT; CDR2 reads SNEGSKA (reference sequence). Trimming pared 6 bases from V and 0 bases from J, leaving 16 bases between. The CDR3 is 15 amino acids. The CDR3 region has the DNA TGCAGTGCCTTGGAGCCGGCGCGGAGCACAGATACGCAGTATTTT. This codes for CSALEPARSTDTQYF.

This clonotype was counted ten times or more. V usage is TRBV7-3 and J usage is TRBJ2-3; 9 bases line up with TRBD2. V dropped 1 base and J dropped 4; count of bases not matched to a gene: 15. CDR1 and CDR2 (germline): SGHTA, FQGTGA. CDR3 length: 19 residues. The CDR3 nucleotides read TGTGCCAGCAGCTTAAAGTGGTGGGGCGGGGGGGCCGGTTCAGATACGCAGTATTTT. Its protein product is CASSLKWWGGGAGSDTQYF. Looking up the rest from reference TRBV7-3 and TRBJ2-3 gives the full variable domain: GAGVSQTPSNKVTEKGKYVELRCDPISGHTALYWYRQSLGQGPEFLIYFQGTGAADDSGLPNDRFFAVRPEGSVSTLKIQRTERGDSAVYLCASSLKWWGGGAGSDTQYFGPGTRLTVL.

The V gene is TRBV7-2, the J gene TRBJ1-5, with D unclear. This CDR3 is 13 amino acids long. Germline lookup yields CDR1 SGHTA and CDR2 FQGNSA. Trimming stripped 5 bases from V and 2 bases from J, with 7 bases between. In DNA, the CDR3 is TGTGCCAGCAGCCCTATGGGCAATCAGCCCCAGCATTTT. It yields the protein CASSPMGNQPQHF.

This clonotype has ten or more counts. The chain joins TRBV20-1 to TRBJ2-3; no clear D. Germline CDR1 and CDR2: DFQATT and SNEGSKA (reference sequence). Trimming took 4 bases from V and 2 from J, leaving 7 bases between them. This CDR3 is 12 amino acids long. The CDR3 nucleotides read TGCAGTGCTATAGGTGTCACAGATACGCAGTATTTT. This translates into CSAIGVTDTQYF.

This clonotype was picked up a small number of times. The chain recombines TRBV10-3 with TRBJ1-6, with a possible D match to TRBD1 (5 bases). This CDR3 has 17 amino acids. V lost 3 bases to trimming and J lost 5 bases, with 17 bases between them. Germline CDR1 reads ENHRY; CDR2 reads SYGVKD. The CDR3 DNA reads TGTGCCATCAGTGAACGCCAGGGACTCGGAAATAATTCACCCCTCCACTTT. Its protein product is CAISERQGLGNNSPLHF.

In its sample, this clonotype was seen a few times. The CDR3 DNA sequence: TGCAGCGTGGCTACAGGGGTGAACACTGAAGCTTTCTTT. Its protein product is CSVATGVNTEAFF. This chain connects TRBV29-1 to TRBJ1-1, with TRBD1 matching 7 bases. The CDR3 contains 13 residues. Germline-derived CDR1 and CDR2 are SQVTM and ANQGSEA. Losses at the gene ends were 6 bases for V and 0 bases for J; bases not matched to a gene: 4.

This clonotype was picked up a small number of times. J is TRBJ2-7 and V is TRBV3-1, with D possibly matching TRBD2 (5 bases). Trimming stripped 0 bases from V and 0 bases from J, with 9 bases between. The germline V gene encodes CDR1 LGHDT and CDR2 YNNKEL (reference sequence). The CDR3 is 15 residues long. CDR3: CASSQDRGISYEQYF. The CDR3 DNA sequence: TGTGCCAGCAGCCAAGATCGAGGGATCTCCTACGAGCAGTACTTC.

This clonotype was seen more than once but under ten times. The chain links TRBV6-1 to TRBJ2-5; TRBD1 matches at 10 bases. The CDR3 is 17 amino acids. From germline, CDR1 is MNHNS and CDR2 SASEGT. V trimming: 6 bases; J trimming: 5 bases; junction bases outside the gene matches: 15. The CDR3 nucleotides read TGTGCCAGCAGCTCCCAGCCGGGACAGGGGTTTATGGAGACCCAGTACTTC. Protein sequence: CASSSQPGQGFMETQYF.